Listed below are T cell receptor beta chains from one sample, sequenced in a study of cytomegalovirus exposure and HLA in healthy donors. TCRdb keeps only in-frame clones here, not all; method: immunoSEQ multiplex PCR. The profile covers tens of thousands of clones, with about 75% appearing a single time and around 7% taken by the ten largest. The material sequenced was PBMCs. The receptors stem from a woman aged 25 to 39 in good health and CMV-seropositive. Both conserved end residues are part of each CDR3. D genes are given only for firm matches. Clone size is given for some rows only: seen once, a few or many times, or a class if the clone is expanded.

CDR3aa: CASSLTSGSSGANVLTF; CDR3nt: TGTGCCAGCAGTTTGACTAGCGGAAGCTCTGGGGCCAACGTCCTGACTTTC; abundance: NA; j_gene: TRBJ2-6; v_gene: TRBV2; d_gene: TRBD2
CDR3aa: CASSIGGQKNTEAFF; CDR3nt: TGTGCCAGTAGTATAGGGGGACAGAAGAACACTGAAGCTTTCTTT; abundance: NA; j_gene: TRBJ1-1; v_gene: TRBV19; d_gene: TRBD1
CDR3aa: CASSLNRGGTEAFF; CDR3nt: TGCGCCAGCAGCCTAAACAGGGGTGGAACTGAAGCTTTCTTT; abundance: NA; j_gene: TRBJ1-1; v_gene: TRBV4-3; d_gene: TRBD1
CDR3aa: CSAVDKNTEAFF; CDR3nt: TGCAGCGCTGTGGACAAGAACACTGAAGCTTTCTTT; abundance: NA; j_gene: TRBJ1-1; v_gene: TRBV29-1; d_gene: NA
CDR3aa: CASSSALSEQYF; CDR3nt: TGTGCCAGCAGTTCCGCGCTATCCGAGCAGTACTTC; abundance: NA; j_gene: TRBJ2-7; v_gene: TRBV28; d_gene: NA
CDR3aa: CASSLETISYEQYF; CDR3nt: TGCGCCAGCAGCTTGGAGACTATAAGCTACGAGCAGTACTTC; abundance: NA; j_gene: TRBJ2-7; v_gene: TRBV5-1; d_gene: NA
CDR3aa: CASSLAGRFGEQFF; CDR3nt: TGTGCCAGCAGCTTAGCAGGGAGATTTGGGGAGCAGTTCTTC; abundance: once; j_gene: TRBJ2-1; v_gene: TRBV7-2; d_gene: NA
CDR3aa: CASSLQGQNSPLHF; CDR3nt: TGTGCCAGCAGCTTACAGGGGCAAAATTCACCCCTCCACTTT; abundance: NA; j_gene: TRBJ1-6; v_gene: TRBV7-3; d_gene: NA
CDR3aa: CASSFSPGGFYTEAFF; CDR3nt: TGTGCCAGCAGTTTCTCACCAGGGGGCTTCTACACTGAAGCTTTCTTT; abundance: NA; j_gene: TRBJ1-1; v_gene: TRBV28; d_gene: TRBD1
CDR3aa: CASSPKGENTEAFF; CDR3nt: TGCGCCAGCAGTCCGAAGGGGGAAAACACTGAAGCTTTCTTT; abundance: NA; j_gene: TRBJ1-1; v_gene: TRBV10-1; d_gene: NA
CDR3aa: CASSFLAVLSTDTQYF; CDR3nt: TGTGCCAGCAGCTTTCTGGCGGTACTTAGCACAGATACGCAGTATTTT; abundance: NA; j_gene: TRBJ2-3; v_gene: TRBV11-2; d_gene: NA
CDR3aa: CASALSGQRYEQYF; CDR3nt: TGTGCCAGCGCGCTATCGGGACAGCGTTACGAGCAGTACTTC; abundance: NA; j_gene: TRBJ2-7; v_gene: TRBV27; d_gene: TRBD1
CDR3aa: CASSPDRAPGYEQYF; CDR3nt: TGTGCCAGCAGTCCAGACAGGGCCCCAGGCTACGAGCAGTACTTC; abundance: NA; j_gene: TRBJ2-7; v_gene: TRBV28; d_gene: TRBD1
CDR3aa: CASSLVESSYNEQFF; CDR3nt: TGTGCCAGCAGCTTAGTAGAGAGCTCCTACAATGAGCAGTTCTTC; abundance: once; j_gene: TRBJ2-1; v_gene: TRBV7-2; d_gene: NA
CDR3aa: CASSELGTVGYTF; CDR3nt: TGTGCCAGCAGTGAATTGGGGACAGTTGGCTACACCTTC; abundance: once; j_gene: TRBJ1-2; v_gene: TRBV25-1; d_gene: TRBD1
CDR3aa: CASSLAGGGGNTIYF; CDR3nt: TGTGCCAGCAGTTTAGCGGGGGGCGGTGGAAACACCATATATTTT; abundance: NA; j_gene: TRBJ1-3; v_gene: TRBV27; d_gene: NA
CDR3aa: CASTQGVVGNQPQHF; CDR3nt: TGTGCCAGCACCCAGGGGGTTGTGGGCAATCAGCCCCAGCATTTT; abundance: NA; j_gene: TRBJ1-5; v_gene: TRBV28; d_gene: TRBD1
CDR3aa: CASSPLRGGNYGYTF; CDR3nt: TGTGCCAGCAGCCCCCTCCGAGGAGGCAACTATGGCTACACCTTC; abundance: NA; j_gene: TRBJ1-2; v_gene: TRBV28; d_gene: NA
CDR3aa: CASSAGTSGSNQFF; CDR3nt: TGTGCCAGCAGCGCCGGGACTAGCGGGAGTAATCAGTTCTTC; abundance: NA; j_gene: TRBJ2-1; v_gene: TRBV9; d_gene: TRBD2
CDR3aa: CASSWGLRSPQHF; CDR3nt: TGTGCCAGCAGTTGGGGCCTGAGATCGCCCCAGCATTTT; abundance: few; j_gene: TRBJ1-5; v_gene: TRBV6-5; d_gene: NA
CDR3aa: CASSLGEGSLNEQFF; CDR3nt: TGTGCCAGCAGCTTGGGCGAGGGATCGCTTAATGAGCAGTTCTTC; abundance: NA; j_gene: TRBJ2-1; v_gene: TRBV5-4; d_gene: NA
CDR3aa: CASSFDRDTQYF; CDR3nt: TGTGCCAGCAGCTTCGACAGGGATACGCAGTATTTT; abundance: NA; j_gene: TRBJ2-3; v_gene: TRBV13; d_gene: NA
CDR3aa: CASSIGGTTAYEQYF; CDR3nt: TGTGCCAGTAGTATAGGAGGGACTACCGCCTACGAGCAGTACTTC; abundance: NA; j_gene: TRBJ2-7; v_gene: TRBV19; d_gene: TRBD2
CDR3aa: CASSLRGSGELFF; CDR3nt: TGTGCCAGCAGCTTACGAGGGAGCGGGGAGCTGTTTTTT; abundance: few; j_gene: TRBJ2-2; v_gene: TRBV5-4; d_gene: NA
CDR3aa: CASSLSPSYNEQFF; CDR3nt: TGCGCCAGCAGCTTGTCACCGAGCTACAATGAGCAGTTCTTC; abundance: few; j_gene: TRBJ2-1; v_gene: TRBV5-1; d_gene: NA
CDR3aa: CATSREEGGGPQHF; CDR3nt: TGTGCCACCAGCAGAGAGGAGGGAGGTGGGCCCCAGCATTTT; abundance: NA; j_gene: TRBJ1-5; v_gene: TRBV15; d_gene: NA
CDR3aa: CASSLSIGELFF; CDR3nt: TGTGCCAGCAGCTTATCAATCGGGGAGCTGTTTTTT; abundance: NA; j_gene: TRBJ2-2; v_gene: TRBV7-2; d_gene: NA
CDR3aa: CASSQFRGEAFF; CDR3nt: TGTGCCAGCAGCCAATTCAGGGGTGAAGCTTTCTTT; abundance: NA; j_gene: TRBJ1-1; v_gene: TRBV11-2; d_gene: NA
CDR3aa: CASRPKRVDEKLFF; CDR3nt: TGTGCCAGCAGGCCTAAGAGGGTTGATGAAAAACTGTTTTTT; abundance: NA; j_gene: TRBJ1-4; v_gene: TRBV6-6; d_gene: NA
CDR3aa: CASSYIREAQETQYF; CDR3nt: TGTGCCAGCAGTTACATCAGGGAGGCGCAAGAGACCCAGTACTTC; abundance: NA; j_gene: TRBJ2-5; v_gene: TRBV6-5; d_gene: NA